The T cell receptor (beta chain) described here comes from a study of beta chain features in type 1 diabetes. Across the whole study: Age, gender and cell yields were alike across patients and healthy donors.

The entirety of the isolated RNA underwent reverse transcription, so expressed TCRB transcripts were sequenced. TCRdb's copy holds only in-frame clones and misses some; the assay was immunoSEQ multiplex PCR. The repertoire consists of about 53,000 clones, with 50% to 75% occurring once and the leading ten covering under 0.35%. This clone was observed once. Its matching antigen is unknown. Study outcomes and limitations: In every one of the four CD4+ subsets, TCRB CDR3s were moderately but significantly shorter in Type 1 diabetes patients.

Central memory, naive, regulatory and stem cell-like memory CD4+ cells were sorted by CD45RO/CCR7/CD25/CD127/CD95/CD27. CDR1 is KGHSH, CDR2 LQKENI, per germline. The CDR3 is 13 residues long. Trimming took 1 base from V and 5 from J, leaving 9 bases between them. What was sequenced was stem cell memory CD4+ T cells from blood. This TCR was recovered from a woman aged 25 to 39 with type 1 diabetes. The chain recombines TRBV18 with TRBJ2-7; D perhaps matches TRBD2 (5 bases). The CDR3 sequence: CASSPLGADEQYF. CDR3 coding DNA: TGTGCCAGCTCACCACTTGGAGCGGACGAGCAGTACTTC.